The clone carrying this T cell receptor beta chain was seen only a few times. Sample-barcoded 5' priming and a J-beta primer mix drove a second PCR of 7 to 11 cycles. TCRdb re-analysed the 5' RACE reads in MiXCR, keeping a single row per CDR3 protein. The sample shows some 1.8 million distinct CDR3 sequences, about two fifths of them seen only once. These data belong to a study of blood T cells in healthy people across ages. Between the trimmed V and J ends, which lost 2 bases and 5 bases, there was a span of 12 bases. Germline V lookup: CDR1 SEHNR, CDR2 FQNEAQ (reference sequence). The CDR3 loop spans 15 amino acids.

This receptor was obtained from a human donor in good health. Sequenced material: blood. This rearrangement joins TRBV7-9 to TRBJ1-4; D remains ambiguous. The CDR3 loop reads CASSLRRSGNEKLFF. Written as DNA, the CDR3 is TGTGCCAGCAGCTTACGGCGAAGTGGGAATGAAAAACTGTTTTTT.